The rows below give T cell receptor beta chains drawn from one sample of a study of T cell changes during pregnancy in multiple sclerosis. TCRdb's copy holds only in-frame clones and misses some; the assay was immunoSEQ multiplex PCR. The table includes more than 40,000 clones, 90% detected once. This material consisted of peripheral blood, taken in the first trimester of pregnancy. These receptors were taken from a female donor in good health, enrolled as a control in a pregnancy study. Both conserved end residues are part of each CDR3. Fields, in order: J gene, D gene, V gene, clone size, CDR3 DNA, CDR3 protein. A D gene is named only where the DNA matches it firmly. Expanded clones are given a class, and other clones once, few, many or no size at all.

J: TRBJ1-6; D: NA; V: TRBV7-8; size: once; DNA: TGTGCCAGCAGCTTAGGCAGCTCCTATAATTCACCCCTCCACTTT; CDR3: CASSLGSSYNSPLHF
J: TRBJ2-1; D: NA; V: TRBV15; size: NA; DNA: TGTGCCACCAGCAGAGAGGCCTCAGGATACAATGAGCAGTTCTTC; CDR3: CATSREASGYNEQFF
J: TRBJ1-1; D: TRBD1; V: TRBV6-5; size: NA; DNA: TGTGCCAGCAGTTACACGGGACAGTATGGCACTGAAGCTTTCTTT; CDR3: CASSYTGQYGTEAFF
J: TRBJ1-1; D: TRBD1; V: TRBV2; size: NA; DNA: TGTGCCAGCAGGGACAGGGGGGACACTGAAGCTTTCTTT; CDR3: CASRDRGDTEAFF
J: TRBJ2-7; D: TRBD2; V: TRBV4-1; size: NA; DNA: TGCGCCAGCAGTCCACGGCTACTAGCGGGGGGCTGCTACGAGCAGTACTTC; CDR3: CASSPRLLAGGCYEQYF
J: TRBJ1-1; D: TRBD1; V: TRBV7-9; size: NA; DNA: TGTGCCAGCAGCTATTGGACAGGGCCGGGGGTGAGCACTGAAGCTTTCTTT; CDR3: CASSYWTGPGVSTEAFF
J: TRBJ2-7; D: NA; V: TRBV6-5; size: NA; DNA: TGTGCCAGCAGTTACGTGGCAGGTCAATCCTACGAGCAGTACTTC; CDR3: CASSYVAGQSYEQYF
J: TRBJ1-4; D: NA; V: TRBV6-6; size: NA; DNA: TGTGCCAGCAGTTACTCCTGGGCGTCAGACGAAAAACTGTTTTTT; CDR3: CASSYSWASDEKLFF
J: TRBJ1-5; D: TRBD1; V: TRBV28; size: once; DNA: TGTGCCATCCGGGGACAGTACGATCAGCCCCAGCATTTT; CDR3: CAIRGQYDQPQHF
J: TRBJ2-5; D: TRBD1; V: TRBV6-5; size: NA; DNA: TGTGCCAGCAGTGCGAACAGGGGGGAGACCCAGTACTTC; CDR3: CASSANRGETQYF
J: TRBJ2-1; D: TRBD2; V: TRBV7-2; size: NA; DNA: TGTGCCAGCAGGACGGGACTAGCGGGGAAAAATGAGCAGTTCTTC; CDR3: CASRTGLAGKNEQFF
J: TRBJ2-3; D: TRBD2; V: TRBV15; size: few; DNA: TGTGCCACCAGCAAAGAAAAAACCGGGACTAGCGGGAGGCGGAGGGATACGCAGTATTTT; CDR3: CATSKEKTGTSGRRRDTQYF
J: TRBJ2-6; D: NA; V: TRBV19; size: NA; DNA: TGTGCCACCCAGGCCGTTGGGGCCAACGTCCTGACTTTC; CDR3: CATQAVGANVLTF
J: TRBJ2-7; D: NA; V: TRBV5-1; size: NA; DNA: TGCGCCAGCAGCTTGAACGCCAATCCCACGGACGAGCAGTACTTC; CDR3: CASSLNANPTDEQYF
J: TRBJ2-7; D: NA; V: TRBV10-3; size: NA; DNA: TGTGCCATCAGTTCTGACTGGCCCTACGAGCAGTACTTC; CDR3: CAISSDWPYEQYF
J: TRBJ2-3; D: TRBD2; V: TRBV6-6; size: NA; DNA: TGTGCCACCCGGCGGGAGGGGAACACAGATACGCAGTATTTT; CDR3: CATRREGNTDTQYF
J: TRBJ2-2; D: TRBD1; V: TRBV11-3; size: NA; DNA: TGTGCCAGCAGCCCGGGACAGGGGGCTGGTACCGGGGAGCTGTTTTTT; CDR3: CASSPGQGAGTGELFF
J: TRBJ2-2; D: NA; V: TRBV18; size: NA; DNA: TGTGCCAGCTCACCAGGGGGCATTCGTACCGGGGAGCTGTTTTTT; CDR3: CASSPGGIRTGELFF
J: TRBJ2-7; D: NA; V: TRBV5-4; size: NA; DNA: TGTGCCAGCAGCTTAGGCGTTCGGGGCTACGAGCAGTACTTC; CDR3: CASSLGVRGYEQYF
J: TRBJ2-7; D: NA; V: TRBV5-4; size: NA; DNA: TGTGCCAGCAGCTTGGAAGTGGCCGAGCAGTACTTC; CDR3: CASSLEVAEQYF
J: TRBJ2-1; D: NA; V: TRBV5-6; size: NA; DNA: TGTGCCAGCAGCGATATAGCGGACTCCTACAATGAGCAGTTCTTC; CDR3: CASSDIADSYNEQFF
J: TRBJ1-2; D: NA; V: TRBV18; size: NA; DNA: TGTGCCAGCTCACTTACCGGGGAAGGCTACACCTTC; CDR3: CASSLTGEGYTF
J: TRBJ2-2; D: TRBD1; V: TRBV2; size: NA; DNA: TGTGCCAGCAGCCCAGGGGGCGGGGAGCTGTTTTTT; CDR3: CASSPGGGELFF
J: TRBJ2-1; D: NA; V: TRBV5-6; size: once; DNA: TGTGCCAGCAGTTCTAAGACTCGGGAGCAGTTCTTC; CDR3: CASSSKTREQFF
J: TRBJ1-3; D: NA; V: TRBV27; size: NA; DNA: TGTGCCAGCAGTTCAGGGATCGGAAACACCATATATTTT; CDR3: CASSSGIGNTIYF
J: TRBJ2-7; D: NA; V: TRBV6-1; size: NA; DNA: TGTGCCAGCAGTGAAGCGGGCGGGGAGTCCTACGAGCAGTACTTC; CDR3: CASSEAGGESYEQYF
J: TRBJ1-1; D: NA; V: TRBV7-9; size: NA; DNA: TGTGCCAGCAGCGCAAAGGGGCCCACTGAAGCTTTCTTT; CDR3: CASSAKGPTEAFF
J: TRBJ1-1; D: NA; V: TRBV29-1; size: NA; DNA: TGCAGCGTTGAACGCCAGGGGTTGACTTTCTTT; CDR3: CSVERQGLTFF
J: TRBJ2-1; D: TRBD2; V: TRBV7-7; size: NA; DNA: TGTGCTAGCAGTCTTGACCTAGCGGCTAACAATGAGCAGTTCTTC; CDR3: CASSLDLAANNEQFF
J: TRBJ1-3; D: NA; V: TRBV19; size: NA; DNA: TGTGCCAGTAGTGCTTGGACAACTGGAAACACCATATATTTT; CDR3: CASSAWTTGNTIYF
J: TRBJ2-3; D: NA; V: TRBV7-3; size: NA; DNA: TGTGCCAGCAGCTTACTAGCTAGCAGCACAGATACGCAGTATTTT; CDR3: CASSLLASSTDTQYF
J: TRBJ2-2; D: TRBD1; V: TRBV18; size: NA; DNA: TGTGCCAGCTCACCACCTGGACAGGGTTTTCGAGGGGAGCTGTTTTTT; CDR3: CASSPPGQGFRGELFF